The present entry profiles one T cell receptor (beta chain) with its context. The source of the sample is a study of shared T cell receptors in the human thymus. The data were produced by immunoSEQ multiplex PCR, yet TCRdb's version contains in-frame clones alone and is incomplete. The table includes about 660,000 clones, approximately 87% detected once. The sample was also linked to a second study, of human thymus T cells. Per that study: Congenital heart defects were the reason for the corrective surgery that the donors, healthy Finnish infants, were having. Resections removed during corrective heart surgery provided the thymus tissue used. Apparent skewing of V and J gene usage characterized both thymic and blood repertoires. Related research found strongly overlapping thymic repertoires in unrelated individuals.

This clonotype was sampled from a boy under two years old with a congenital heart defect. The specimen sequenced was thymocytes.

The CDR3 DNA reads TGTGCCTGCCAGGGGGATCGTTCACCCCTCCACTTT. It encodes CACQGDRSPLHF. V gene TRBV6-1 combines with J gene TRBJ1-6; 7 nucleotides align to TRBD1. Germline trimming cut 11 bases from V and 9 bases from J; bases unmatched to any gene: 7. The CDR3 totals 12 residues. Per germline, CDR1 MNHNS and CDR2 SASEGT.